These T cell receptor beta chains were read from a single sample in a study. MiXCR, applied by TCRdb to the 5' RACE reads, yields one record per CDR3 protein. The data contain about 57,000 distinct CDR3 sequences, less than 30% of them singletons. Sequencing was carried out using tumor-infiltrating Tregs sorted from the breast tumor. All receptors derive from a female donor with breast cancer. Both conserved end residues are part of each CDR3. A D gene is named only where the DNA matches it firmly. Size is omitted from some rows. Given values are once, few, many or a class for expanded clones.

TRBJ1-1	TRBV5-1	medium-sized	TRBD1	TGCGCCAGCAGCTTAGGGGACAGGGGACGAGCTTTCTTT	CASSLGDRGRAFF
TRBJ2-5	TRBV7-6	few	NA	TGTGCCAGCAGCTTAGGACTGGGACGGCAAGAGACCCAGTACTTC	CASSLGLGRQETQYF
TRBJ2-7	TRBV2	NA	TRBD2	TGTGCCAGCAGGGGGGGTTTAGCGGGAGCCTCCTACGAGCAGTACTTC	CASRGGLAGASYEQYF
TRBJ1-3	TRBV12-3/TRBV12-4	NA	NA	TGTGCCAGCAGTCCCGGGGGGCGCGCCTCGGGAAACACCATATATTTT	CASSPGGRASGNTIYF
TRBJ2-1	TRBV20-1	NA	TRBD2	TGCAGTGCCCCAGCGGGAGGTTCCCCTATAAATGAGCAGTTCTTC	CSAPAGGSPINEQFF
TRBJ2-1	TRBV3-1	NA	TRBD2	TGTGCCAGCAGCCAAGATCGGGGACTAGCGGGAGTGCCTAGCTACAATGAGCAGTTCTTC	CASSQDRGLAGVPSYNEQFF
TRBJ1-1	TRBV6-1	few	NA	TGTGCCAGCAGTGAAATTACACAGTGGGGTTCCGGTTTCTTT	CASSEITQWGSGFF
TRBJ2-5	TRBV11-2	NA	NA	TGTGCCAGCAGCTCTCTCACGGGATACCAAGAGACCCAGTACTTC	CASSSLTGYQETQYF
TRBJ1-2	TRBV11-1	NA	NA	TGTACCAGCAGCTCCCGGACAGCTAACTATGGCTACACCTTC	CTSSSRTANYGYTF
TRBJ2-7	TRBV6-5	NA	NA	TGTGCCAGCAGTTGCAGCAGAATACCCTACGAGCAGTACTTC	CASSCSRIPYEQYF
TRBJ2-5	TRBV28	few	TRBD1	TGTGCCAGCAGTCCCTCCGGGACAGGCTTGAGGGAGACCCAGTACTTC	CASSPSGTGLRETQYF
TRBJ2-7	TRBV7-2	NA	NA	TGTGCCAGCAGCTTAACTACGCGCGGGGCCTACGAGCAGTACTTC	CASSLTTRGAYEQYF
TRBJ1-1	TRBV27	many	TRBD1	TGTGCCAGCGGGGTCAGGGGGAAGAACACTGAAGCTTTCTTT	CASGVRGKNTEAFF
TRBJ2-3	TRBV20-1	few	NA	TGCAGTGCTGAGGGAGGAAGAGATACGCAGTATTTT	CSAEGGRDTQYF